The source of this T cell receptor (beta chain) is a study of regulatory T cells in long-lasting Graves disease. Arm-PCR with iRepertoire HTBI primers amplified the CDR3 regions for these TCR beta libraries. TCRdb fed the multiplex PCR reads into MiXCR, producing one record per CDR3 protein. The sample contains about 500,000 distinct CDR3 sequences, 9.5% to 15% of which appear only once. The time point: newly diagnosed GD, antithyroid drugs for less than 3 months. Preparation of the TCR library used RNA extracted from PBMCs. This clonotype was seen ten or more times. Trimming stripped 2 bases from V and 6 bases from J, with 20 bases between. This CDR3 spans 17 amino acids. CDR1 is MNHEY and CDR2 is SVGEGT in the germline V gene. This sample was also put to use in a study of T cells in Graves' hyperthyroidism and ophthalmopathy. This second study notes: Any patient presenting with uncontrolled infection, other autoimmune disease, pregnancy or lactation was left out. HTBI primers were the set used in a first-round RT-PCR of the TCR CDR3. Blood also contained most expanded thyroid clonotypes above 0.001.

V gene TRBV6-2 or TRBV6-3 combines with J gene TRBJ2-1, with D possibly being TRBD2 (8 bases). The specimen comprised peripheral blood mononuclear cells (PBMCs), sampled at new diagnosis, from a patient treated with antithyroid drugs. The origin of this receptor is a woman in her 30s with Graves disease. The CDR3 loop is CASSYTGGRTGPNEQFF. The CDR3 DNA sequence: TGTGCCAGCAGTTACACGGGGGGGCGGACAGGCCCCAATGAGCAGTTCTTC.